The 3 T cell receptor beta chains below all came from one sample that was sequenced in a study of neurological immune-mediated disorders. One entry per CDR3 protein results from TCRdb running MiXCR on the 5' RACE reads. Of some 26,000 distinct CDR3 sequences listed, around 3.4% are singletons. The sequenced material came from PBMCs. The receptor set was obtained from a woman aged 30 to 39 with multiple sclerosis.

As for this clonotype: Given a much more abundant clone one base away, this may be a read error. This rearrangement joins TRBV15 to TRBJ2-1; D is perhaps TRBD2 (6 bases). There are 12 residues in the CDR3. Germline lookup yields CDR1 LNHNV and CDR2 YYDKDF (reference sequence). Trimming shortened V by 3 bases and J by 15 bases, and 15 bases separated the two germline ends. For the CDR3, the DNA is TGTGCCACCAGCAGGGACGACGGGGGTGGGTTCTTC. Translation gives CATSRDDGGGFF. Together with reference TRBV15 and TRBJ2-1, the CDR3 gives the full variable domain: DAMVIQNPRYQVTQFGKPVTLSCSQTLNHNVMYWYQQKSSQAPKLLFHYYDKDFNNEADTPDNFQSRRPNTSFCFLDIRSPGLGDTAMYLCATSRDDGGGFFGPGTRLTVL.

This clonotype came up many times. The genes are TRBV20-1 and TRBJ2-1; D remains unclear. There are 12 residues in the CDR3. Trimming shortened V by 0 bases and J by 9 bases, and 9 bases separated the two germline ends. The germline V gene encodes CDR1 DFQATT and CDR2 SNEGSKA (reference sequence). Written as DNA, the CDR3 is TGCAGTGCTAGAGATTCGGTGGGTGAGCAGTTCTTC. Translation: CSARDSVGEQFF.

This clonotype was recorded many times. The V gene is TRBV4-1, the J gene TRBJ2-7; D unresolved. CDR1 and CDR2 (germline): MGHRA, YSYEKL. This CDR3 has 17 amino acids. The V and J ends lost 4 bases and 0 bases respectively, with 19 bases between them. This CDR3 is CASSLKLDLVGSYEQYF. CDR3 nucleotide sequence: TGCGCCAGCAGCCTGAAACTCGACTTGGTGGGCTCCTACGAGCAGTACTTC.